These 23 T cell receptor beta chains were all obtained from the same sample, sequenced in a study of blood T cells in healthy people across ages. The use of a sample-barcoded 5' primer and a J-beta primer mix characterized a second PCR of about 7 to 12 cycles. TCRdb ran MiXCR on the 5' RACE reads and lists one entry per CDR3 protein. The repertoire holds 700,000 to 950,000 distinct CDR3 sequences, with 58% as singletons. Sample: blood. The receptor source for this set is a man aged 25-40 years in good health.

The chain has TRBV11-2 and TRBJ1-1; D is perhaps TRBD1 (5 bases). CDR1 is SGHAT, CDR2 FQNNGV, per germline. The CDR3 spans 14 residues. V was cut by 6 bases and J by 7 bases, with 18 bases left in between. DNA of the CDR3: TGTGCCAGCAGACCCATTGCAGGGATGGGTGAAGCTTTCTTT. Translation: CASRPIAGMGEAFF.

This chain connects TRBV21-1 to TRBJ2-5; the table's D call of TRBD1 was not tested on the DNA. TRBV21-1 is recorded as a pseudogene. CDR3 size: 14 residues. The CDR3 sequence is CASSNGAVQETQYF. In DNA form, the CDR3 reads TGTGCCAGCAGCAACGGGGCGGTCCAAGAGACCCAGTACTTC.

The count of this clonotype is one. The J gene is TRBJ1-5, the V gene TRBV20-1; D gene ambiguous. Germline V lookup: CDR1 DFQATT, CDR2 SNEGSKA (reference sequence). The length of the CDR3 is 14 residues. Trimming shortened V by 6 bases and J by 4 bases, and 16 bases separated the two germline ends. CDR3 in DNA: TGCAGTGCCCCCAAGCGGGGTGGGAATCAGCCCCAGCATTTT. Translating gives CSAPKRGGNQPQHF.

The rearrangement joins TRBV7-2 to TRBJ2-7; D assignment may be TRBD1 or TRBD2 (6 bases each). Trimming pared 5 bases from V and 3 bases from J, leaving 17 bases between. The germline V gene has CDR1 SGHTA and CDR2 FQGNSA. The CDR3 is 15 residues long. CDR3 sequence: CASSPMGGHYYEQYF. CDR3 nucleotides: TGTGCCAGCAGCCCCATGGGGGGCCACTACTACGAGCAGTACTTC. Filled out from reference TRBV7-2 and TRBJ2-7, the complete variable domain reads GAGVSQSPSNKVTEKGKDVELRCDPISGHTALYWYRQSLGQGLEFLIYFQGNSAPDKSGLPSDRFSAERTGGSVSTLTIQRTQQEDSAVYLCASSPMGGHYYEQYFGPGTRLTVT.

This clonotype occurred once. This chain connects TRBV7-2 to TRBJ2-1; 9 bases match TRBD2. This CDR3 spans 17 amino acids. Germline-derived CDR1 and CDR2 are SGHTA and FQGNSA. V lost 2 bases and J lost 5; bases outside the gene matches: 10. In DNA form, the CDR3 reads TGTGCCAGCAGCTTACGGATAGCGGGAGTAATTGACAATGAGCAGTTCTTC. Residues: CASSLRIAGVIDNEQFF.

This rearrangement joins TRBV4-2 to TRBJ2-1, with TRBD1 as a possible D gene (6 bases). The CDR3 has 14 residues. Germline assignment: CDR1 LGHNA and CDR2 YNFKEQ. Between the trimmed V and J ends, which lost 0 bases and 13 bases, there was a span of 16 bases. CDR3 residues: CASSQELRGSNQFF. The DNA of the CDR3 is TGTGCCAGCAGCCAAGAGTTAAGGGGGAGTAACCAGTTCTTC.

This chain connects TRBV10-3 to TRBJ2-5; tentatively, D is TRBD1 or TRBD2 (7 bases each). The DNA end favors TRBJ2-7, so the J call may be wrong. The CDR3 is 15 residues long. Germline V lookup: CDR1 ENHRY, CDR2 SYGVKD. This chain's CDR3 is CAIRATGDYQGEQYF. The DNA for the CDR3 is TGTGCCATCAGGGCTACAGGGGACTATCAGGGCGAGCAGTACTTC.

This clonotype was seen just once. The rearrangement joins TRBV30 to TRBJ2-4; 8 nucleotides line up with TRBD1. TRBJ2-7 matches the DNA end more closely, so the J call is doubtful. This CDR3 is built from 14 residues. The germline V gene has CDR1 GTSNPN and CDR2 SVGIG (reference sequence). The CDR3 spells CACTRGTGAYEQYF. The CDR3 DNA is TGTGCCTGCACCCGAGGGACAGGTGCCTACGAGCAGTACTTC.

This clonotype has just a few counts. The genes are TRBV15 and TRBJ2-5, with D maybe TRBD1 (6 bases). The germline V gene has CDR1 LNHNV and CDR2 YYDKDF (reference sequence). This CDR3 has 14 residues. Trimming removed 7 bases at V and 4 bases at J, with 16 bases between. CDR3 sequence (DNA): TGTGCCACCACGTTCCAGGGGCAAGGAGAGACCCAGTACTTC. Amino acid sequence: CATTFQGQGETQYF.

V usage is TRBV7-9 and J usage is TRBJ2-7; possible D gene TRBD1, 6 bases. This CDR3 region has 14 residues. Trimming shortened V by 5 bases and J by 7 bases, and 18 bases separated the two germline ends. Germline V gives CDR1 SEHNR, CDR2 FQNEAQ (reference sequence). CDR3 amino acids: CASSLEAGAREQYF. Written as DNA, the CDR3 is TGTGCCAGCAGCCTAGAGGCAGGGGCTCGGGAGCAGTACTTC.

J is TRBJ2-5 and V is TRBV7-2; the D gene is possibly TRBD2 (5 bases). Trimming shortened V by 4 bases and J by 2 bases, and 14 bases separated the two germline ends. CDR3 length: 15 amino acids. Germline V CDR1 and CDR2: SGHTA, FQGNSA. The CDR3 region has the DNA TGTGCCAGCAGCTACAACTCAGGAGGACAAGAGACCCAGTACTTC. This gives the protein CASSYNSGGQETQYF.

The chain couples TRBV27 to TRBJ1-1; D might be TRBD1 (6 bases). The V end was cut by 3 bases, the J end by 2 bases, with 10 bases between. Germline V lookup: CDR1 MNHEY, CDR2 SMNVEV (reference sequence). This CDR3 spans 14 amino acids. The CDR3 sequence: CASSFTGGNTEAFF. In nucleotides, the CDR3 is TGTGCCAGCAGTTTCACGGGGGGCAACACTGAAGCTTTCTTT.

This chain uses TRBV12-3 or TRBV12-4 with TRBJ2-6, with D perhaps being TRBD1 or TRBD2 (6 bases each). CDR3 size: 13 residues. Between the trimmed V and J ends, which lost 7 bases and 11 bases, there was a span of 15 bases. CDR3 bases: TGTGCCAGCACCGAGCCCGGGGGCGACGTCCTGACTTTC. It encodes CASTEPGGDVLTF.

The V and J genes are TRBV7-2 and TRBJ2-2; TRBD1 matches 9 bases. V lost 1 base to trimming and J lost 7 bases; unmatched junction nucleotides: 13. This CDR3 has 18 amino acids. The germline gives CDR1 SGHTA, CDR2 FQGNSA. The CDR3: CASSLVMGTGGKGGELFF. In DNA form, the CDR3 reads TGTGCCAGCAGCTTAGTTATGGGAACAGGGGGCAAAGGCGGGGAGCTGTTTTTT.

This chain uses TRBV6-5 with TRBJ2-2, with D perhaps TRBD1 (6 bases). The CDR3 runs 13 residues. Germline CDR1 MNHEY, CDR2 SVGAGI. With 6 bases removed from V and 4 bases from J, the gap between germline ends came to 9 bases. The CDR3 is CASSRTVTGELFF. The DNA for the CDR3 is TGTGCCAGCAGCAGGACAGTCACCGGGGAGCTGTTTTTT.

This clonotype showed up just a few times. The chain carries TRBV20-1 and TRBJ2-5; unclear D gene. V was cut by 0 bases and J by 4 bases, with 12 bases left in between. Germline loops: CDR1 DFQATT, CDR2 SNEGSKA (reference sequence). CDR3 length: 14 residues. The DNA of the CDR3 is TGCAGTGCTAGAGATAACGGACGGTCAGAGACCCAGTACTTC. Its translation: CSARDNGRSETQYF.

The genes are TRBV7-2 and TRBJ2-1, with 12 bases lining up with TRBD2. Germline CDR1 SGHTA, CDR2 FQGNSA. This CDR3 contains 15 residues. V was pared by 5 bases and J by 10 bases, with 9 bases of the junction left unmatched. CDR3 region: CASSPTSGGRIEQFF. CDR3 DNA sequence: TGTGCCAGCAGCCCAACTAGCGGGGGGCGTATCGAGCAGTTCTTC.

The chain links TRBV27 to TRBJ2-7; TRBD1 matches at 7 bases. The CDR3 loop spans 15 amino acids. Losses at the gene ends were 7 bases for V and 4 bases for J; bases not matched to a gene: 13. Germline lookup yields CDR1 MNHEY and CDR2 SMNVEV (reference sequence). The CDR3 spells CASTSGGPNLYEQYF. The DNA of the CDR3 is TGTGCCAGCACCTCAGGGGGTCCAAATCTATACGAGCAGTACTTC.

This chain connects TRBV5-6 to TRBJ2-5, with TRBD1 identical over 9 bases. In germline, CDR1 is SGHDT, CDR2 YYEEEE. The J segment lost 5 bases and the V segment lost 2 bases, leaving 7 bases of the junction unmatched. This CDR3 region has 15 residues. CDR3 coding DNA: TGTGCCAGCAGCTTTGACAGGGGGGGATACGAGACCCAGTACTTC. It is translated as CASSFDRGGYETQYF. Complete variable domain (other parts from reference TRBV5-6 and TRBJ2-5): DAGVTQSPTHLIKTRGQQVTLRCSPKSGHDTVSWYQQALGQGPQFIFQYYEEEERQRGNFPDRFSGHQFPNYSSELNVNALLLGDSALYLCASSFDRGGYETQYFGPGTRLLVL.

The V and J genes are TRBV27 and TRBJ1-6, with TRBD1 as a possible D gene (6 bases). CDR1 and CDR2 (germline): MNHEY, SMNVEV (reference sequence). The V and J ends lost 5 bases and 2 bases respectively, with 10 bases between them. This CDR3 spans 15 amino acids. The CDR3 coding sequence is TGTGCCAGCAGTAATCGGACAGCCTATAATTCACCCCTCCACTTT. Amino acid sequence: CASSNRTAYNSPLHF.

V and J are TRBV4-3 and TRBJ2-1, with 11 nucleotides matching TRBD1. Germline V gene lookup returns CDR1 LGHNA and CDR2 YSLEER. The CDR3 has 16 residues. V lost 4 bases to trimming and J lost 7 bases; unmatched junction nucleotides: 9. CDR3 in amino acids: CASSRGWTGGSNEQFF. Here the CDR3 DNA reads TGCGCCAGCAGCCGAGGCTGGACAGGGGGCTCGAATGAGCAGTTCTTC.

The J gene is TRBJ1-4, the V gene TRBV29-1; no firm D call. Trimming left V 5 bases short and J 4 bases short, with 17 bases between. The CDR3 sequence is 15 residues long. Germline lookup yields CDR1 SQVTM and CDR2 ANQGSEA. The DNA for the CDR3 is TGCAGCGTTAAAGGTTGGGCTAGCAATAATGAAAAACTGTTTTTT. Translating gives CSVKGWASNNEKLFF.

The genes are TRBV30 and TRBJ2-7; a weak D match, TRBD1 (5 bases). The germline V gene has CDR1 GTSNPN and CDR2 SVGIG (reference sequence). This CDR3 is 15 amino acids long. Deletions cut 2 bases from V and 1 base from J, with 15 bases between. This chain's CDR3 is CAWSRQGKKSYEQYF. CDR3 nucleotide sequence: TGTGCCTGGAGTAGGCAGGGAAAAAAATCCTACGAGCAGTACTTC. The complete variable domain, with remaining parts taken from reference TRBV30 and TRBJ2-7, reads SQTIHQWPATLVQPVGSPLSLECTVEGTSNPNLYWYRQAAGRGLQLLFYSVGIGQISSEVPQNLSASRPQDRQFILSSKKLLLSDSGFYLCAWSRQGKKSYEQYFGPGTRLTVT.